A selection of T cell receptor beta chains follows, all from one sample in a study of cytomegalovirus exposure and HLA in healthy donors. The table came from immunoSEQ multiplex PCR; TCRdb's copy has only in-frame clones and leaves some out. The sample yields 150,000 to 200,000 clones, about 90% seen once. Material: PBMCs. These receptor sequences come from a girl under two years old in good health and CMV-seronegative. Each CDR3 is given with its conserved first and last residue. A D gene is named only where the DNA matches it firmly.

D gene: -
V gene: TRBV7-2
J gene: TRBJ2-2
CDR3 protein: CASSLKGLSTGELFF
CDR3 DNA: TGTGCCAGCAGCTTAAAGGGACTTTCCACCGGGGAGCTGTTTTTT

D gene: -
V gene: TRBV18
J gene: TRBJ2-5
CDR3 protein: CASSPGSETQYF
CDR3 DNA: TGTGCCAGCTCACCAGGCTCAGAGACCCAGTACTTC

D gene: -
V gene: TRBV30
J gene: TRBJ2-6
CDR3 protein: CAQTAGSSGANVLTF
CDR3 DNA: TGTGCTCAAACTGCTGGGAGCTCTGGGGCCAACGTCCTGACTTTC

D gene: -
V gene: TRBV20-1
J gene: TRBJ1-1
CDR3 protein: CSAEGNTEAFF
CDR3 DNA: TGCAGTGCTGAGGGGAACACTGAAGCTTTCTTT

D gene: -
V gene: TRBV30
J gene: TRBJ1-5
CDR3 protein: CAWSPGQIQPQHF
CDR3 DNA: TGTGCCTGGAGTCCGGGACAAATTCAGCCCCAGCATTTT

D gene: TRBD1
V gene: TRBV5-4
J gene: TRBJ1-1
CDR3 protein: CASSVDRGLKNTEAFF
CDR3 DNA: TGTGCCAGCAGCGTCGACAGGGGGCTTAAGAACACTGAAGCTTTCTTT

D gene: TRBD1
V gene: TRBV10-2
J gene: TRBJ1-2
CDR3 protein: CASGPGTGAGGYTF
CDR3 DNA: TGCGCCAGCGGTCCCGGGACAGGGGCTGGCGGCTACACCTTC

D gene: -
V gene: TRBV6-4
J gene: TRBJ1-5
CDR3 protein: CASSEGQISNQPQHF
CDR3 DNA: TGTGCCAGCAGTGAAGGACAGATTAGCAATCAGCCCCAGCATTTT

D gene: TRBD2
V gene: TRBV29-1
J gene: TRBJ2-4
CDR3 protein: CSVSRLAGSLLAKNIQYF
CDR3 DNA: TGCAGCGTTTCCCGACTAGCGGGGTCTCTTCTAGCCAAAAACATTCAGTACTTC

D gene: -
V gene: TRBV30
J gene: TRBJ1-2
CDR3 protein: CAWSGRVGYGYTF
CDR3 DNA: TGTGCCTGGAGCGGCAGGGTCGGCTATGGCTACACCTTC

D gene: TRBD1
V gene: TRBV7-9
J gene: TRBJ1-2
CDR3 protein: CASGGSTGTTYFGYTF
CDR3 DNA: TGTGCCAGCGGAGGATCGACAGGGACGACCTACTTTGGCTACACCTTC